These 3 T cell receptor beta chains originate from one sample sequenced in a study of blood T cells in healthy people across ages. Primed by a sample-barcoded 5' primer and a J-beta primer mix, a second PCR proceeded for about 6 to 11 cycles. TCRdb re-analysed the 5' RACE reads in MiXCR, keeping a single row per CDR3 protein. The sample lists 1.5 million to 1.9 million distinct CDR3 sequences; about 42% were seen once. Specimen: blood. Receptors originate from a woman younger than 30 in good health.

Concerning this clonotype: A read error may be the cause here, since a much bigger clone is one base away. The chain has TRBV11-2 and TRBJ2-5, with D possibly TRBD1 on 6 matching bases. CDR1 SGHAT and CDR2 FQNNGV come from the germline V gene. V was trimmed by 0 bases and J by 1 base, leaving 6 bases between them. The CDR3 sequence is 14 residues long. As DNA, the CDR3 is TGTGCCAGCAGCTTAGAGGACAGCCAAGAGACCCAGTACTTC. It translates to CASSLEDSQETQYF.

V gene TRBV6-6 combines with J gene TRBJ2-1, with unresolved D. V was clipped by 6 bases and J by 4 bases, with 16 bases between them. From germline, CDR1 is MNHNY and CDR2 SVGAGI (reference sequence). CDR3 size: 15 residues. In nucleotides, the CDR3 is TGTGCCAGCAGCCCAGGCAGGAGTAGATACAATGAGCAGTTCTTC. Its translation is CASSPGRSRYNEQFF.

This clonotype has just a few counts. The chain recombines TRBV15 with TRBJ1-2; TRBD1 aligns across 7 bases. The CDR3 is made up of 17 amino acids. V trimming: 5 bases; J trimming: 1 base; junction bases outside the gene matches: 13. Germline loops: CDR1 LNHNV, CDR2 YYDKDF (reference sequence). CDR3 DNA sequence: TGTGCCACCAGCGCCGGGACAGCCTCGGCCGATAACTATGGCTACACCTTC. The encoded protein is CATSAGTASADNYGYTF.